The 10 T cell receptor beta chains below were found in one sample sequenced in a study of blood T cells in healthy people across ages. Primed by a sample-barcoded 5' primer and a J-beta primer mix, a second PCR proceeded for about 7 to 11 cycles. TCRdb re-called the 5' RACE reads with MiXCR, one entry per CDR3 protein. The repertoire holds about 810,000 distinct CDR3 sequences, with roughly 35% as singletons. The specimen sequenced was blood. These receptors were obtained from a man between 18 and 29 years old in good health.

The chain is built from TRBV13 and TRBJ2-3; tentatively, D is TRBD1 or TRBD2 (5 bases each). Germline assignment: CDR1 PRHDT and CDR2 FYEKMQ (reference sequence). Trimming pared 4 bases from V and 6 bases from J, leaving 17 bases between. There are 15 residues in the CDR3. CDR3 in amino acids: CASSSEGLEGDTQYF. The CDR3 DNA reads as TGTGCCAGCAGCTCCGAGGGCCTCGAGGGGGATACGCAGTATTTT.

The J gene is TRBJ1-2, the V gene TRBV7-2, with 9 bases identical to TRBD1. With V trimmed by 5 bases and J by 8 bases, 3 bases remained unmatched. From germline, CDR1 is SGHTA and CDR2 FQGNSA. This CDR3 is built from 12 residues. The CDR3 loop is CASSRDREGYTF. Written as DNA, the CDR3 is TGTGCCAGCAGCCGGGACAGGGAGGGCTACACCTTC.

CDR3 coding DNA: TGTGCCAGCAGCCGAGCCCCAGGGGACTACTATGGCTACACCTTC. Amino acid sequence: CASSRAPGDYYGYTF. This rearrangement joins TRBV11-2 to TRBJ1-2; D possibly corresponds to TRBD1 (6 bases). The V gene's germline CDR1 is SGHAT and CDR2 FQNNGV. The CDR3 length is 15 residues. Trimming removed 5 bases from V and 3 bases from J, with 16 bases in between.

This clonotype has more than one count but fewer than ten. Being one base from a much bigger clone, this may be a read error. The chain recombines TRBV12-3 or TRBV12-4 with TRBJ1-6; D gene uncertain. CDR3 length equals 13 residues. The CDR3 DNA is TGTGCCAGCAGTTTAATCCCCGATTCACCCCCCCACTTT. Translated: CASSLIPDSPPHF.

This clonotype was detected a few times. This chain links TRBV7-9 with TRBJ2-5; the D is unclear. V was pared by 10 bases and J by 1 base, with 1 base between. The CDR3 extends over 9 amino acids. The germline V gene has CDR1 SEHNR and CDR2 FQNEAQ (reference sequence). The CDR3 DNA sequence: TGTGCCACCCAAGAGACCCAGTACTTC. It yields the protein CATQETQYF. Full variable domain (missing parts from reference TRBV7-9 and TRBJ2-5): DTGVSQNPRHKITKRGQNVTFRCDPISEHNRLYWYRQTLGQGPEFLTYFQNEAQLEKSRLLSDRFSAERPKGSFSTLEIQRTEQGDSAMYLCATQETQYFGPGTRLLVL.

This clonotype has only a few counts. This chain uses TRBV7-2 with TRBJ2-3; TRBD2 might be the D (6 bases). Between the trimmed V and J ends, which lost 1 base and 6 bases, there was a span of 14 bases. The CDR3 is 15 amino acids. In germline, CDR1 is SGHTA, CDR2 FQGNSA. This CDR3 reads CASSLEGLFSDTQYF. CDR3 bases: TGTGCCAGCAGCTTAGAGGGACTCTTCTCGGATACGCAGTATTTT. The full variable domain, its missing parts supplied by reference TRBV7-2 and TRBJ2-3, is GAGVSQSPSNKVTEKGKDVELRCDPISGHTALYWYRQSLGQGLEFLIYFQGNSAPDKSGLPSDRFSAERTGGSVSTLTIQRTQQEDSAVYLCASSLEGLFSDTQYFGPGTRLTVL.

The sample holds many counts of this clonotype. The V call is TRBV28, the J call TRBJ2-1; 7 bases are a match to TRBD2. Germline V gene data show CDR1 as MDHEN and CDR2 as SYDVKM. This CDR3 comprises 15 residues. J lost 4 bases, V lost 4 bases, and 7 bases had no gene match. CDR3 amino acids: CASSYVGGYYNEQFF. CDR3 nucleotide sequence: TGTGCCAGCAGTTATGTGGGGGGGTATTACAATGAGCAGTTCTTC.

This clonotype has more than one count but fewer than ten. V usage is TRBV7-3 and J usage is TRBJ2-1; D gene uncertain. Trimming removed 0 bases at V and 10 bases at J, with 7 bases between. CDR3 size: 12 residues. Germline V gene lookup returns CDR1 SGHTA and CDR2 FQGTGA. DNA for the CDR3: TGTGCCAGCAGCTTAACCGTGGGAGAGCAGTTCTTC. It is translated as CASSLTVGEQFF.

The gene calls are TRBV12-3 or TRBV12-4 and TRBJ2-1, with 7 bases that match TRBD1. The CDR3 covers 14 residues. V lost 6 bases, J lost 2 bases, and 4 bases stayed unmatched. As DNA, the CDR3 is TGTGCCAGCAGCCCTGACAGGGCCTACAATGAGCAGTTCTTC. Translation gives CASSPDRAYNEQFF.

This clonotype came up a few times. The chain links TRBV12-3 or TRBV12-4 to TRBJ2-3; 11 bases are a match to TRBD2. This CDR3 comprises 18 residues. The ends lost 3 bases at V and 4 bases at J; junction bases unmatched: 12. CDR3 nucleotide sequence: TGTGCCAGCAGTTTCAGTGTGACTAGCGGGGTTAGAGCAGATACGCAGTATTTT. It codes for CASSFSVTSGVRADTQYF.